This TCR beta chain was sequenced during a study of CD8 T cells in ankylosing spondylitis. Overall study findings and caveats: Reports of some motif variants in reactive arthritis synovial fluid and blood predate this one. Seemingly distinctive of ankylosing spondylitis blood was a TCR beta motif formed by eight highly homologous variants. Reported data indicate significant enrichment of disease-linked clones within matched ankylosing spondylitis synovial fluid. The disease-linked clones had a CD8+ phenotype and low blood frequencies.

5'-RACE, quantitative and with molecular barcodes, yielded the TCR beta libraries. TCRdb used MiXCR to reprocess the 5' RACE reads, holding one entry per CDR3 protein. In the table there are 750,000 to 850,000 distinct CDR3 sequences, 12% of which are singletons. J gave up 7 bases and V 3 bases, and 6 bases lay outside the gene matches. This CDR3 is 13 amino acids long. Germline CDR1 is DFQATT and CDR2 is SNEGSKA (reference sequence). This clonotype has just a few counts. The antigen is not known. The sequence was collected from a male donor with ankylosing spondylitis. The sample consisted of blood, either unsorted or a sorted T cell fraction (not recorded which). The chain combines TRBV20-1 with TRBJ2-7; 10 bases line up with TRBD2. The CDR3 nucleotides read TGCAGTGCTAGTCATAGCGGGAGGCGAGAGCAGTACTTC. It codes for CSASHSGRREQYF.